This entry lists 18 T cell receptor beta chains sequenced from one sample in a study of regulatory T cells in long-lasting Graves disease. Time point here: newly diagnosed GD, antithyroid drugs for less than 3 months. From PBMCs, RNA was extracted and then used to make the TCR library. HTBI primers from iRepertoire and Arm-PCR of CDR3 regions yielded the TCR beta libraries. TCRdb itself ran the multiplex PCR reads through MiXCR, one entry per CDR3 protein. The repertoire holds under 800,000 distinct CDR3 sequences, about 15% seen once, with 18% in the top ten. The sample also formed part of further work on T cells in Graves' hyperthyroidism and ophthalmopathy.

Sample: peripheral blood mononuclear cells (PBMCs), taken at new diagnosis, from a patient treated with antithyroid drugs. The source of these receptors is a woman in her 30s with Graves disease.

This clonotype was counted many times. This chain connects TRBV29-1 to TRBJ1-1; TRBD1 aligns across 9 bases. Germline V gene sequence: CDR1 SQVTM, CDR2 ANQGSEA. The ends lost 5 bases at V and 11 bases at J; junction bases unmatched: 9. This CDR3 is 12 amino acids long. CDR3 in DNA: TGCAGCGTTACCCGGACAGGGGTCGGGGCTTTCTTT. It codes for CSVTRTGVGAFF.

In its sample, this clonotype was seen many times. The junction and the germline gene differ at one end; a read error may be behind it. V is TRBV11-2 and J is TRBJ1-1; D ambiguous. The CDR3 runs 13 residues. CDR1 SGHAT and CDR2 FQNNGV come from the germline V gene. The CDR3 region has the DNA TGCGCCAGCAGCTTAGCTCAGGCGGGGGAAGCTTTCTTT. It specifies CASSLAQAGEAFF. Drawing the rest from reference TRBV11-2 and TRBJ1-1, the complete variable domain is EAGVAQSPRYKIIEKRQSVAFWCNPISGHATLYWYQQILGQGPKLLIQFQNNGVVDDSQLPKDRFSAERLKGVDSTLKIQPAKLEDSAVYLCASSLAQAGEAFFGQGTRLTVV.

This clonotype was observed many times. V is TRBV6-1 and J is TRBJ1-5; 9 nucleotides line up with TRBD1. Germline V gene sequence: CDR1 MNHNS, CDR2 SASEGT. This CDR3 has 15 residues. J lost 7 bases, V lost 5 bases, and 9 bases had no gene match. CDR3 region: CASSPGTGLMQPQHF. The CDR3 DNA follows: TGTGCCAGCAGTCCCGGGACAGGGTTAATGCAGCCCCAGCATTTT.

J is TRBJ2-3 and V is TRBV20-1, with 10 bases aligning to TRBD1. The CDR3 length is 14 residues. Losses at the gene ends were 4 bases for V and 1 base for J; bases not matched to a gene: 2. Germline values: CDR1 DFQATT, CDR2 SNEGSKA (reference sequence). The CDR3 DNA follows: TGCAGTGCTAAAGGACAGGGGGGCACAGATACGCAGTATTTT. Translated: CSAKGQGGTDTQYF.

The chain employs TRBV7-9 and TRBJ2-7; 9 bases are a match to TRBD1. The CDR3 spans 13 residues. CDR1 and CDR2 (germline): SEHNR, FQNEAQ (reference sequence). The V segment lost 4 bases and the J segment 6 bases; nucleotides outside the gene matches: 4. The CDR3 DNA reads as TGTGCCAGCAGCTCCGACAGGGGGTTCGAGCAGTACTTC. Translating it yields CASSSDRGFEQYF.

The table lists this clonotype with many counts. Here the CDR3 DNA reads TGCAGTGCCCCAGCGGGAGGGGCCTACGAGCAGTACTTC. It specifies CSAPAGGAYEQYF. The chain uses TRBV20-1 and TRBJ2-7; 10 bases are shared with TRBD2. In germline, CDR1 is DFQATT, CDR2 SNEGSKA (reference sequence). Trimming removed 6 bases from V and 2 bases from J; junction bases left unmatched: 4. The CDR3 has 13 amino acids.

This clonotype was recorded a few times. The chain couples TRBV5-1 to TRBJ2-7, with 10 nucleotides matching TRBD1. The ends lost 7 bases at V and 0 bases at J; junction bases unmatched: 10. The length of the CDR3 is 16 residues. Germline V gene sequence: CDR1 SGHRS, CDR2 YFSETQ. The CDR3 spells CASRLGTGEISYEQYF. The CDR3 region has the DNA TGCGCCAGCCGACTCGGGACAGGGGAAATCTCCTACGAGCAGTACTTC.

This clonotype was observed at least ten times. The rearrangement uses TRBV5-1 and TRBJ2-7; the D gene is possibly TRBD1 (6 bases). V shed 4 bases and J shed 3 bases, with 11 bases lying between them. Germline lookup yields CDR1 SGHRS and CDR2 YFSETQ. CDR3 length equals 13 residues. CDR3 residues: CASSLGQFYEQYF. The CDR3 DNA is TGCGCCAGCAGCCTAGGACAGTTCTACGAGCAGTACTTC. The full variable domain, its missing parts supplied by reference TRBV5-1 and TRBJ2-7, is KAGVTQTPRYLIKTRGQQVTLSCSPISGHRSVSWYQQTPGQGLQFLFEYFSETQRNKGNFPGRFSGRQFSNSRSEMNVSTLELGDSALYLCASSLGQFYEQYFGPGTRLTVT.

The chain combines TRBV28 with TRBJ2-1; maybe TRBD1 (6 bases). Trimming took off 8 bases at V and 10 bases at J, with 12 bases between the two ends. This CDR3 is built from 11 residues. Germline V gene lookup returns CDR1 MDHEN and CDR2 SYDVKM. CDR3 sequence: CASPPGQEQFF. CDR3 DNA sequence: TGTGCCAGCCCCCCGGGACAAGAGCAGTTCTTC.

This chain joins TRBV24-1 and TRBJ1-2; weak D call: TRBD1 (6 bases). V gave up 4 bases and J gave up 2 bases, with 13 bases separating them. Germline V gives CDR1 KGHDR, CDR2 SFDVKD. There are 15 residues in the CDR3. CDR3 region: CATSEGTSPNYGYTF. As DNA, the CDR3 is TGTGCCACCAGTGAAGGGACAAGCCCGAACTATGGCTACACCTTC.

This clonotype was observed a few times. The chain has TRBV7-2 and TRBJ2-5; 8 nucleotides agree with TRBD2. V was clipped by 8 bases and J by 2 bases; unmatched bases: 4. The CDR3 runs to 13 residues. Germline-derived CDR1 and CDR2 are SGHTA and FQGNSA. The chain's CDR3 is CASGGTRQETQYF. In DNA, the CDR3 is TGTGCCAGCGGAGGGACTAGGCAAGAGACCCAGTACTTC.

This rearrangement joins TRBV27 to TRBJ2-7; 8 bases align to TRBD1. The CDR3 extends over 16 amino acids. Germline loops: CDR1 MNHEY, CDR2 SMNVEV (reference sequence). After removal of 6 bases from V and 5 bases from J, the junction contained 15 bases not matched to a gene. The CDR3 DNA sequence: TGTGCCAGCAGCACACCTGGGACAGGAAGTGGAAACGAGCAGTACTTC. Translating it yields CASSTPGTGSGNEQYF.

The rearrangement joins TRBV6-2 or TRBV6-3 to TRBJ2-4, with a tentative D call TRBD2 (6 bases). V was pared by 6 bases and J by 4 bases, with 10 bases between. The germline V gene has CDR1 MNHEY and CDR2 SVGEGT. The CDR3 covers 13 residues. Here the CDR3 reads CASRFGGKNIQYF. CDR3 bases: TGTGCCAGCAGATTTGGGGGGAAAAACATTCAGTACTTC.

Ten or more counts support this clonotype. This sequence joins TRBV24-1 and TRBJ1-5; D is unclear. Trimming shortened V by 0 bases and J by 9 bases, and 8 bases separated the two germline ends. Germline CDR1 reads KGHDR; CDR2 reads SFDVKD. The CDR3 has 13 amino acids. The CDR3 region is CATSDLLVRPQHF. CDR3 bases: TGTGCCACCAGTGATTTGCTGGTCCGGCCCCAGCATTTT.

The V call is TRBV18, the J call TRBJ2-2, with D possibly being TRBD1 or TRBD2 (6 bases each). Germline assignment: CDR1 KGHSH and CDR2 LQKENI. The CDR3 length is 16 residues. Trimming left V 2 bases short and J 0 bases short, with 10 bases between. The CDR3 loop is CASSPDGGPNTGELFF. In DNA, the CDR3 is TGTGCCAGCTCACCAGATGGGGGGCCGAACACCGGGGAGCTGTTTTTT.

The chain is built from TRBV4-1 and TRBJ1-3, with 9 bases matching TRBD1. The trim removed 0 bases at V and 4 bases at J, leaving 1 base unmatched. The CDR3 loop spans 15 amino acids. Germline loops: CDR1 MGHRA, CDR2 YSYEKL. DNA for the CDR3: TGCGCCAGCAGCCAAGATGGGACAGGGGGAAACACCATATATTTT. Translating it yields CASSQDGTGGNTIYF.

The J gene is TRBJ2-7, the V gene TRBV18, with 8 positions matching TRBD1. From germline, CDR1 is KGHSH and CDR2 LQKENI. The CDR3 runs 15 residues. V lost 5 bases, J lost 3 bases, and 9 bases stayed unmatched. In DNA form, the CDR3 reads TGTGCCAGCTCAGCTGATCAGGGGGCCTACTACGAGCAGTACTTC. Protein: CASSADQGAYYEQYF.

Many counts were recorded for this clonotype. The chain uses TRBV28 and TRBJ2-3; D is undetermined. In germline, CDR1 is MDHEN, CDR2 SYDVKM. Trimming pared 2 bases from V and 0 bases from J, leaving 9 bases between. The CDR3 runs to 15 residues. CDR3 sequence: CASSLIESSTDTQYF. The CDR3 DNA sequence: TGTGCCAGCAGTTTAATAGAATCTAGCACAGATACGCAGTATTTT. Based on the CDR3 plus reference TRBV28 and TRBJ2-3, the full variable domain is DVKVTQSSRYLVKRTGEKVFLECVQDMDHENMFWYRQDPGLGLRLIYFSYDVKMKEKGDIPEGYSVSREKKERFSLILESASTNQTSMYLCASSLIESSTDTQYFGPGTRLTVL.